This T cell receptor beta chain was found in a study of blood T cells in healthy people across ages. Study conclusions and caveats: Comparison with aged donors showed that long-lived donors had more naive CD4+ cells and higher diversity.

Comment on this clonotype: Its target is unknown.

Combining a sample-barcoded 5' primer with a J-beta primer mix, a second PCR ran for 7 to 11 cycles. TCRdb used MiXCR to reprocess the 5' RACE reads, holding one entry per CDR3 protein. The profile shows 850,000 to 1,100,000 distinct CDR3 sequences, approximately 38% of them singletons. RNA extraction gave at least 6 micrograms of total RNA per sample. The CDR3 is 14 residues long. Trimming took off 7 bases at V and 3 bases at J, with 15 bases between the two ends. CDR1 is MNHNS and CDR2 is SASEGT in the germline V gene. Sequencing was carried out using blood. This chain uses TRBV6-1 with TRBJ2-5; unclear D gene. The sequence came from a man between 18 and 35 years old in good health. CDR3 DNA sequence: TGTGCCAGCAAGCGCCTTGCGAATGAAGAGACCCAGTACTTC. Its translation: CASKRLANEETQYF.